This TCR beta chain was profiled in a study of circulating tumor DNA in untreated peripheral T-cell lymphoma (dated by TCRdb to the early 2020s). Tumor-specific TCR clonotypes were identified by sequencing baseline tumor tissue collected before treatment. The study used next-generation sequencing of T-cell receptor sequences to monitor peripheral T-cell lymphoma patients receiving frontline treatment on a trial. The library was generated by the immunoSEQ multiplex PCR assay. Sourced from immuneACCESS, this table was stored by TCRdb with only in-frame sequences that have V and J called. A share of the clones is absent; for the studies checked, an unresolved V gene accounts for under half, and the remainder has no known explanation. The sample table shows approximately 2,500 clones, and roughly 82% are seen once. The ten biggest clones cover around a third of the sample. Inclusive of the bounding cysteine and phenylalanine, the CDR3 is 14 residues long. Only the CDR3 DNA stays, 42 bases, in frame from base 1. Trimming removed 2 bases from V and 3 bases from J, leaving 11 bases between the germline ends. According to the germline V gene, CDR1 reads SGHRS and CDR2 reads YFSETQ.

A word on this clone: Its cognate antigen has yet to be identified. No much larger clone exists at a distance of one base, and base qualities are not known.

Summary of the overall study and its limitations: Tumor-specific clonotypes were identified in roughly 80% of patients, from about 84% of baseline tissues and around 67% of baseline serum samples.

The V and J segments used are TRBV5-1 and TRBJ1-1; a tentative D call is TRBD1 (5 bases match). The sample consisted of tumor tissue. This receptor was taken from a human donor with peripheral T-cell lymphoma. The CDR3 is CASSFGGGYTEAFF. The nucleotide sequence is TGCGCCAGCAGCTTCGGGGGAGGGTACACTGAAGCTTTCTTT.